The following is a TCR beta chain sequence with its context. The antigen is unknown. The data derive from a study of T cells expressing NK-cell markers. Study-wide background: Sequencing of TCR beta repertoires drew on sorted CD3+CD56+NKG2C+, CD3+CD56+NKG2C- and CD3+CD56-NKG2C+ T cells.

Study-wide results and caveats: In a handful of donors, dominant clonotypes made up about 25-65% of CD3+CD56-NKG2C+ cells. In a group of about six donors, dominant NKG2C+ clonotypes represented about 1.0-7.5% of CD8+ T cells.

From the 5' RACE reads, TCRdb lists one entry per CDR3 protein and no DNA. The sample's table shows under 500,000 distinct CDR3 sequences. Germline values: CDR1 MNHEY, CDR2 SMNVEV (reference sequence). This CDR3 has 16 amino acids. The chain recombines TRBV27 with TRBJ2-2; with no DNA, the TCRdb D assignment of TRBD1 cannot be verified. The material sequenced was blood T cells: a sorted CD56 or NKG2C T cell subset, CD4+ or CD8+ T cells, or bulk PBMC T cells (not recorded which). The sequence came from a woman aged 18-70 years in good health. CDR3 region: CASSPGQGLLAGELFF.